This record concerns one T cell receptor beta chain sequence. CDR3 length: 15 amino acids. CDR1 LGHDT and CDR2 YNNKEL come from the germline V gene (reference sequence). Trimming removed 1 base from V and 5 bases from J, with 14 bases in between. This specimen belongs to a study of blood T cell repertoires in COVID-19. Using immunoSEQ multiplex PCR, the repertoire was profiled, and TCRdb retains in-frame clones only, with some absent. The repertoire holds around 120,000 clones, with over 70% as singletons. The clonotype comes from a woman aged 65 to 85 with acute or convalescent COVID-19. The source material was peripheral blood. The genes are TRBV3-1 (or the pseudogene TRBV3-2) and TRBJ2-5; D unclear. The CDR3 loop is CASSQAVLIVETQYF. The CDR3 DNA reads as TGTGCCAGCAGCCAAGCGGTTCTAATAGTTGAGACCCAGTACTTC.